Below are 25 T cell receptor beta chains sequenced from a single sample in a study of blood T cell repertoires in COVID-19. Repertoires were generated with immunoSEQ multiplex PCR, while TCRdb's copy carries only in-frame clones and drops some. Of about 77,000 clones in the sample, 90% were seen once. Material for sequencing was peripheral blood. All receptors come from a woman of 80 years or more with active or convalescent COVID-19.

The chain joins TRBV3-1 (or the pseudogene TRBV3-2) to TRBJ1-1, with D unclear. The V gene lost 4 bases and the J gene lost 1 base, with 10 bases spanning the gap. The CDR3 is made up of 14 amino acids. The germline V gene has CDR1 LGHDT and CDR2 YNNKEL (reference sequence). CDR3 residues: CASSPLPGNTEAFF. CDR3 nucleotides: TGTGCCAGCAGCCCACTTCCCGGGAACACTGAAGCTTTCTTT.

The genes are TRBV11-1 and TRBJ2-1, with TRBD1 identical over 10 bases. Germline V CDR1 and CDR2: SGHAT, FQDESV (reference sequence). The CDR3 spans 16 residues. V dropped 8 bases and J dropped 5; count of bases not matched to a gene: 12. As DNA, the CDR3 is TGTGCCAGCTCCTACTTGACAGGGGGCTTGCACAATGAGCAGTTCTTC. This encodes CASSYLTGGLHNEQFF. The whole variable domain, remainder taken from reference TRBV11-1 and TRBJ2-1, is EAEVAQSPRYKITEKSQAVAFWCDPISGHATLYWYRQILGQGPELLVQFQDESVVDDSQLPKDRFSAERLKGVDSTLKIQPAELGDSAMYLCASSYLTGGLHNEQFFGPGTRLTVL.

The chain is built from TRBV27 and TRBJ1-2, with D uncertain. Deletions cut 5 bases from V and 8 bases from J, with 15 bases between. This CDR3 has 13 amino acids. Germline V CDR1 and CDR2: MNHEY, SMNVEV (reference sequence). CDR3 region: CASSTHGRVGYTF. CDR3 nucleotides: TGTGCCAGCAGTACCCACGGGAGGGTGGGCTACACCTTC.

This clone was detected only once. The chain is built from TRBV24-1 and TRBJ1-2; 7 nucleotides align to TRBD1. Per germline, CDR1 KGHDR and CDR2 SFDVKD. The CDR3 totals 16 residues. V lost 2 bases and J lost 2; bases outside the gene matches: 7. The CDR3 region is CATSDSTLGQNYGYTF. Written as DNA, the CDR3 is TGTGCCACCAGTGATTCTACACTGGGACAGAACTATGGCTACACCTTC.

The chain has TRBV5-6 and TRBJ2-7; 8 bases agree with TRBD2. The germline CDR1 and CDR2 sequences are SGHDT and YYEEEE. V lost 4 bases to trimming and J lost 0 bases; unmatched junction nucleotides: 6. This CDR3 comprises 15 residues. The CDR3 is CASSKWTSPSYEQYF. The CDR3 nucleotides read TGTGCCAGCAGCAAATGGACTAGCCCCTCCTACGAGCAGTACTTC.

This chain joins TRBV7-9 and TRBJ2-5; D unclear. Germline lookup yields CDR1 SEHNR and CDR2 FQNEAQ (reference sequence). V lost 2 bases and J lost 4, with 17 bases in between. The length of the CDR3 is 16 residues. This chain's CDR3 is CASSLNSRLARETQYF. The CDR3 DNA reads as TGTGCCAGCAGCTTAAACAGTAGGTTGGCAAGAGAGACCCAGTACTTC.

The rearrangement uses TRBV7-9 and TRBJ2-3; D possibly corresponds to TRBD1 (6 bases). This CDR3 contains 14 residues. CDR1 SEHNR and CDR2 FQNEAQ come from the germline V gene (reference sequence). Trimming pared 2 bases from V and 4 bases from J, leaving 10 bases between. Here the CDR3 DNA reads TGTGCCAGCAGCTTACCAGGGGCGGCAGATACGCAGTATTTT. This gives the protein CASSLPGAADTQYF.

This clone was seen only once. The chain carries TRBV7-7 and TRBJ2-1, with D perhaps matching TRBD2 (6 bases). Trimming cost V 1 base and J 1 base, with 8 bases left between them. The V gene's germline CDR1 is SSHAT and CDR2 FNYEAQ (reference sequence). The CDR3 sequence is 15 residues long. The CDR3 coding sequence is TGTGCCAGCAGCTTAGAACTAGCATCCTACAATGAGCAGTTCTTC. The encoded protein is CASSLELASYNEQFF.

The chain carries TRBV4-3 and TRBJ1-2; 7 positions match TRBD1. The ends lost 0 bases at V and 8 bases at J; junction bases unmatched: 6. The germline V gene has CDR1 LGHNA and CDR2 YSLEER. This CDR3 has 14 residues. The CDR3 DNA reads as TGCGCCAGCAGCCAAGAGACAGGGTTTAGGGGCTACACCTTC. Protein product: CASSQETGFRGYTF.

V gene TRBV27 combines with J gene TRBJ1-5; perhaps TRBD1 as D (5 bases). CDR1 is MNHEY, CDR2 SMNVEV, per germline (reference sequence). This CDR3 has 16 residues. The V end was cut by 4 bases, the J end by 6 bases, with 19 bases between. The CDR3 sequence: CASSWRGWSGGQPQHF. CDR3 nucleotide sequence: TGTGCCAGCAGTTGGCGGGGGTGGTCCGGAGGTCAGCCCCAGCATTTT.

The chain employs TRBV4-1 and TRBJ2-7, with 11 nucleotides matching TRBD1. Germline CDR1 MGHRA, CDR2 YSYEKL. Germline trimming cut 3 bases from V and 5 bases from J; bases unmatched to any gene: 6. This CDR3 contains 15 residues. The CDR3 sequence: CASSHPGQGGNEQYF. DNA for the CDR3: TGCGCCAGCAGCCACCCGGGACAGGGGGGAAACGAGCAGTACTTC.

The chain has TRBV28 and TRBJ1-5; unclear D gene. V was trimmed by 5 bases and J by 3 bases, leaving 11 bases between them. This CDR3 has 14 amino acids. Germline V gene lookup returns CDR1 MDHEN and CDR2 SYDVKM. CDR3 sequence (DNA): TGTGCCAGCAGTGGACCGGGATACAATCAGCCCCAGCATTTT. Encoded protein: CASSGPGYNQPQHF.

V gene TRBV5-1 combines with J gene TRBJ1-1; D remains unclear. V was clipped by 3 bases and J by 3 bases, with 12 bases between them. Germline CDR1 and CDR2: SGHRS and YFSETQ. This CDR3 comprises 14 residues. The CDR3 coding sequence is TGCGCCAGCAGCTCTATCCTTCGGGACACTGAAGCTTTCTTT. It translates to CASSSILRDTEAFF.

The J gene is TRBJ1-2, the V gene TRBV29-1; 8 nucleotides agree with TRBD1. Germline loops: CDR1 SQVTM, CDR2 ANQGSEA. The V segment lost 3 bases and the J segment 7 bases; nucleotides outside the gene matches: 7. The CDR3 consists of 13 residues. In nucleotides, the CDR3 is TGCAGCGTTGACTCTGGACAGGGTGGTGGCTACACCTTC. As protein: CSVDSGQGGGYTF. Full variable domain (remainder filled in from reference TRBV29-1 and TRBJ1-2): SAVISQKPSRDICQRGTSLTIQCQVDSQVTMMFWYRQQPGQSLTLIATANQGSEATYESGFVIDKFPISRPNLTFSTLTVSNMSPEDSSIYLCSVDSGQGGGYTFGSGTRLTVV.

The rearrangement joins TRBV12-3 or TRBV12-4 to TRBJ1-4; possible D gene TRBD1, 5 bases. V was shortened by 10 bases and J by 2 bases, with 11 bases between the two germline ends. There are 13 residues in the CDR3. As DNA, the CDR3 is TGTGCCACCAATCCAGGGACTAATGAAAAACTGTTTTTT. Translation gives CATNPGTNEKLFF.

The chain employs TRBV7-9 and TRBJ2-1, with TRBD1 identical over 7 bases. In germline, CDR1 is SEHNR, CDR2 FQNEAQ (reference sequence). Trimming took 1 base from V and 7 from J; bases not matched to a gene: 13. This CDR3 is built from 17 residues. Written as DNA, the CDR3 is TGTGCCAGCAGCTTAGAAAGGAGCACAGGGGCGGGTAATGAGCAGTTCTTC. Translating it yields CASSLERSTGAGNEQFF.

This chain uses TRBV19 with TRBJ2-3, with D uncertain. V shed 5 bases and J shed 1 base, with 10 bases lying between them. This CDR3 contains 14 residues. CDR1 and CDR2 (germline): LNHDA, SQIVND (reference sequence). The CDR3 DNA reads TGTGCCAGTAGTTCTCGACAACGCACAGATACGCAGTATTTT. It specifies CASSSRQRTDTQYF.

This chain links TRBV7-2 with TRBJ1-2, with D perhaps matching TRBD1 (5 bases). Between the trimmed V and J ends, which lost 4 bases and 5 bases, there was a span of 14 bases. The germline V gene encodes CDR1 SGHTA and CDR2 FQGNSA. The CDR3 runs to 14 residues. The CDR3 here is CASSSLTGFYGYTF. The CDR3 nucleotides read TGTGCCAGCAGCTCCCTTACAGGATTTTATGGCTACACCTTC.

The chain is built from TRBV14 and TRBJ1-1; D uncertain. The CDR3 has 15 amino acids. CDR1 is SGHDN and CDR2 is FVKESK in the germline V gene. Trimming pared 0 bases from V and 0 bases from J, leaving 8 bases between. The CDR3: CASSQDSRMNTEAFF. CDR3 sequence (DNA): TGTGCCAGCAGCCAAGATTCCAGGATGAACACTGAAGCTTTCTTT.

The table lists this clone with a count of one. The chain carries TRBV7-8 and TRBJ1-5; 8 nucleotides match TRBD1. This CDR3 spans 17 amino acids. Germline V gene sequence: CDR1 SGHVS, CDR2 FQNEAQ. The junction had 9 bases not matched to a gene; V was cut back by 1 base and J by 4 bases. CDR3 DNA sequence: TGTGCCAGCAGCTTAGTGGGTTCGGGACAGGATAATCAGCCCCAGCATTTT. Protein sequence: CASSLVGSGQDNQPQHF. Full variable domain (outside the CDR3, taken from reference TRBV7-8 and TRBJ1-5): GAGVSQSPRYKVAKRGQDVALRCDPISGHVSLFWYQQALGQGPEFLTYFQNEAQLDKSGLPSDRFFAERPEGSVSTLKIQRTQQEDSAVYLCASSLVGSGQDNQPQHFGDGTRLSIL.

CDR3 sequence reads: CASSASAGQGADTQYF. For the CDR3, the DNA is TGTGCCAGCAGTGCCTCCGCGGGGCAGGGAGCAGATACGCAGTATTTT. This chain links TRBV6-4 with TRBJ2-3; D might be TRBD2 (6 bases). The V gene lost 4 bases and the J gene lost 4 bases, with 18 bases spanning the gap. CDR3 length: 16 residues. CDR1 and CDR2 from the germline V gene are MRHNA and SNTAGT.

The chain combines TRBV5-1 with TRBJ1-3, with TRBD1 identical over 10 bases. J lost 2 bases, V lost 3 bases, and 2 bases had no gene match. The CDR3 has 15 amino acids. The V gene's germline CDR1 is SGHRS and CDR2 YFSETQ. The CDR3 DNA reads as TGCGCCAGCAGCTCCGGGACAGGGGCTGGAAACACCATATATTTT. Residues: CASSSGTGAGNTIYF.

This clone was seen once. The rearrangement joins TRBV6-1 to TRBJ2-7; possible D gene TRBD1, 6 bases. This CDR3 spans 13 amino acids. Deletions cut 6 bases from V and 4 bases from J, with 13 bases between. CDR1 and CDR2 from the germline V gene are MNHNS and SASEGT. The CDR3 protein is CASRGDIRYEQYF. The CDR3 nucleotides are TGTGCCAGCAGGGGGGACATCAGATACGAGCAGTACTTC.

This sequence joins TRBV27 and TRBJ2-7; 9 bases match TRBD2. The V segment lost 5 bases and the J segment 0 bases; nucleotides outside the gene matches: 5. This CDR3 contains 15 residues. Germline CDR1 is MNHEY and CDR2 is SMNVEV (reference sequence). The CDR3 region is CASSPGLAFSYEQYF. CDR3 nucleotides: TGTGCCAGCAGTCCTGGACTAGCGTTCTCCTACGAGCAGTACTTC.

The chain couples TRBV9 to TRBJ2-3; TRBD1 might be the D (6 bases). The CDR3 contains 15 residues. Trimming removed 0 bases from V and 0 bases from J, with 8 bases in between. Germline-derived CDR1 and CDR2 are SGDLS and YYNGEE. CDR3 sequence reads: CASSVGTASTDTQYF. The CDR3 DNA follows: TGTGCCAGCAGCGTAGGGACAGCTAGCACAGATACGCAGTATTTT.